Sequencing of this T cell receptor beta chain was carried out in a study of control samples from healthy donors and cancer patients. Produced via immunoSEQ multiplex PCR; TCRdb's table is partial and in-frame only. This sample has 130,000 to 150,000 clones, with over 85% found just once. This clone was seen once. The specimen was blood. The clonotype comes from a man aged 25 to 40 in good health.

CDR3 in DNA: TGTGCCAGTACCCCATGGGGCAGAAGGAACACCGGGGAGCTGTTTTTT. As protein: CASTPWGRRNTGELFF. This chain joins TRBV19 and TRBJ2-2; TRBD1 is a possible D gene (5 bases). The germline V gene has CDR1 LNHDA and CDR2 SQIVND (reference sequence). This CDR3 is 16 amino acids long. V was clipped by 7 bases and J by 1 base, with 16 bases between them.